The present T cell receptor (beta chain) was sequenced within a study of regulatory T cells in long-lasting Graves disease. This clonotype has only one observation. The antigen remains unidentified. In building TCR beta libraries, iRepertoire HTBI primers were used together with Arm-PCR of CDR3 regions. TCRdb fed the multiplex PCR reads into MiXCR, producing one record per CDR3 protein. The top ten clones hold over 20% of a sample with about 360,000 distinct CDR3 sequences, about a sixth of them seen once. General observations from the study: Having few samples may have compromised the accuracy.

Time point meaning: newly diagnosed GD, antithyroid drugs for less than 3 months. Generation of the TCR library employed RNA extracted from PBMCs. These data were also filed under a second study, of T cells in Graves' hyperthyroidism and ophthalmopathy. That paper notes: Each patient was aged 18 to 65 and had newly diagnosed hyperthyroidism of under 2 months' duration.

The sequence was collected from a woman under 30 with Graves disease. The material was peripheral blood mononuclear cells (PBMCs), obtained at new diagnosis, from a patient treated with antithyroid drugs.

The CDR3 protein is CASSYGRTVDTGELFF. The CDR3 DNA sequence: TGTGCCAGCAGTTACGGGAGGACAGTCGACACCGGGGAGCTGTTTTTT. The V call is TRBV6-1, the J call TRBJ2-2, with TRBD2 as a possible D gene (7 bases). The CDR3 sequence is 16 residues long. Germline V gives CDR1 MNHNS, CDR2 SASEGT. Deletions cut 5 bases from V and 3 bases from J, with 16 bases between.